The T cell receptor (beta chain) under discussion was sequenced for a study of OX40 agonist ivuxolimab in advanced cancers. Findings and caveats of the study: Relative to CD4+, CD8+ T cells held more expanded clones on average.

TCRdb's copy holds only in-frame clones and misses some; the assay was immunoSEQ multiplex PCR. Of about 88,000 clones listed, around 83% were seen once; the top ten hold 0.2% to 0.25%. Patients were ineligible given autoimmune disease history or systemic immunosuppression. Germline V gene lookup returns CDR1 KGHSH and CDR2 LQKENI. The CDR3 contains 15 residues. Losses at the gene ends were 2 bases for V and 2 bases for J; bases not matched to a gene: 4. With regard to this clone: Its antigen is currently unknown.

The sequencing here drew on CD4+ or CD8+ T cells sorted from blood, taken in a trial of the OX40 agonist ivuxolimab. This receptor was obtained from an adult with an advanced solid tumor such as melanoma, head and neck, liver or kidney cancer. The chain recombines TRBV18 with TRBJ2-5; the match to TRBD2 covers 8 bases. The CDR3 protein is CASSPIAGKQETQYF. The CDR3 region has the DNA TGTGCCAGCTCACCAATAGCGGGAAAACAAGAGACCCAGTACTTC.